One T cell receptor (beta chain) is described in this entry. What it recognizes is unknown. Relapse was seen in all patients after autologous stem cell transplantation, and brentuximab vedotin exposure was variable. The source of the sample is a study of PD-1 blockade in classical Hodgkin lymphoma. Repertoires were generated with immunoSEQ multiplex PCR, while TCRdb's copy carries only in-frame clones and drops some. Among around 40,000 clones, just under 80% were seen once, and the ten largest hold 13%. This CDR3 region has 14 residues. V lost 0 bases and J lost 9, with 12 bases in between. Germline-derived CDR1 and CDR2 are MNHEY and SVGAGI. Study conclusions and caveats: Patients who responded completely had about the same baseline diversity as newly diagnosed patients.

The chain links TRBV6-5 to TRBJ2-1; D possibly corresponds to TRBD1 (6 bases). The sample here was peripheral blood mononuclear cells (PBMCs), taken at baseline. This TCR was recovered from a human donor with classical Hodgkin lymphoma. The CDR3 DNA sequence: TGTGCCAGCAGTTACTCGTTATCAGGGGCTGAGCAGTTCTTC. Amino acids: CASSYSLSGAEQFF.